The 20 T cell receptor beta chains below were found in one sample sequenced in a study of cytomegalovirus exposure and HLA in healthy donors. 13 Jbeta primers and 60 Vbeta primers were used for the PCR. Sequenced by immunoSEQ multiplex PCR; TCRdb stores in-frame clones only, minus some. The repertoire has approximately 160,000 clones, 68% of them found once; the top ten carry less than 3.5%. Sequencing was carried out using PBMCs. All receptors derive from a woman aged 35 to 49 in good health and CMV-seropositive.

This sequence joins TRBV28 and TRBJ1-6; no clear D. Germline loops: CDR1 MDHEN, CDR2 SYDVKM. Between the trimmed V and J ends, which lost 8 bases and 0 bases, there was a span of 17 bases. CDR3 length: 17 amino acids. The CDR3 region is CASGLQALISYNSPLHF. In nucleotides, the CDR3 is TGTGCCAGCGGATTGCAGGCGCTAATCTCCTATAATTCACCCCTCCACTTT.

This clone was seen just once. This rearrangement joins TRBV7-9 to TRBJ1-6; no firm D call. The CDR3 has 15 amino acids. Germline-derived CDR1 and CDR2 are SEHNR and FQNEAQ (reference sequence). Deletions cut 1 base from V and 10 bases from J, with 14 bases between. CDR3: CASSLVSGQKSPLHF. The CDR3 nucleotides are TGTGCCAGCAGCTTAGTTTCAGGCCAAAAGTCACCCCTCCACTTT.

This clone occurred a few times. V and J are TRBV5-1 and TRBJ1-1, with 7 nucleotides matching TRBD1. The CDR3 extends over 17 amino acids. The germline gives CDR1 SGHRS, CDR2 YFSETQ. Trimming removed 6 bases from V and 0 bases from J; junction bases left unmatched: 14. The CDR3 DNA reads TGCGCCAGCAAGACGGGGTCCCGGACAGGCATGAACACTGAAGCTTTCTTT. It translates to CASKTGSRTGMNTEAFF.

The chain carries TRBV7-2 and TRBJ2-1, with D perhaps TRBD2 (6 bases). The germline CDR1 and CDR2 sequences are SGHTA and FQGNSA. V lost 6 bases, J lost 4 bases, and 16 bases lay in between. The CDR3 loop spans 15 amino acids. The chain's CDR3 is CASRFPGRMYNEQFF. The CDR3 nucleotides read TGTGCCAGCAGGTTCCCCGGGAGAATGTACAATGAGCAGTTCTTC.

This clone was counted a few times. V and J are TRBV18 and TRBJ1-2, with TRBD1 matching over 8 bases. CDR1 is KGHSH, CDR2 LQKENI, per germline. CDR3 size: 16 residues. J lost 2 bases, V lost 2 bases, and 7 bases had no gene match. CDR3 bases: TGTGCCAGCTCACCATCATCCGGACAGGGAAACTATGGCTACACCTTC. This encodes CASSPSSGQGNYGYTF.

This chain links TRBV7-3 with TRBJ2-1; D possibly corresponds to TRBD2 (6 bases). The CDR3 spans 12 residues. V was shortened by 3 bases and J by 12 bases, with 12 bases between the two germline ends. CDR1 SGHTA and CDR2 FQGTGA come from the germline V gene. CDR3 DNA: TGTGCCAGCAGCTTTTCTGGGGGAGGGCAGTTCTTC. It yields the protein CASSFSGGGQFF.

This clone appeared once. CDR3 nucleotides: TGTGCCAGCAGTGAAACAGGGGGTAATGAGCAGTTCTTC. It translates to CASSETGGNEQFF. V usage is TRBV6-1 and J usage is TRBJ2-1; 8 bases align to TRBD1. The CDR3 sequence is 13 residues long. CDR1 and CDR2 from the germline V gene are MNHNS and SASEGT. The V and J ends lost 2 bases and 7 bases, in that order; junction bases with no gene match: 1.

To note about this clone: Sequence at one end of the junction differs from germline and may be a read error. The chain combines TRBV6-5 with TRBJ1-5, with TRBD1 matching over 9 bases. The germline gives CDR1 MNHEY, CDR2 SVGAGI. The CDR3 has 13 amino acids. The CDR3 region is CASTGGSNQPQNF. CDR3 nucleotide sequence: TGTGCATCGACAGGGGGTAGCAATCAGCCCCAGAATTTT.

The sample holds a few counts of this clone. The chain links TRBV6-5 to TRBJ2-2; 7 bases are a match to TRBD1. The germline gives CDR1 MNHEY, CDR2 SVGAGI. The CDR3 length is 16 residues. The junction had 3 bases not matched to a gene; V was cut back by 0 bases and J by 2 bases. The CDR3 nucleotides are TGTGCCAGCAGTTACTCATGGGACAGTAACACCGGGGAGCTGTTTTTT. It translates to CASSYSWDSNTGELFF.

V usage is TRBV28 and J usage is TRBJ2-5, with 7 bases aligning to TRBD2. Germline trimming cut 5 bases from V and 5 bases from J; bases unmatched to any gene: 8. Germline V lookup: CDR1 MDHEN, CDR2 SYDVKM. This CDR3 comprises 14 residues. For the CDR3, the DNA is TGTGCCAGCAGTCCCCACTCAGCGGGGGAGACCCAGTACTTC. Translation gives CASSPHSAGETQYF.

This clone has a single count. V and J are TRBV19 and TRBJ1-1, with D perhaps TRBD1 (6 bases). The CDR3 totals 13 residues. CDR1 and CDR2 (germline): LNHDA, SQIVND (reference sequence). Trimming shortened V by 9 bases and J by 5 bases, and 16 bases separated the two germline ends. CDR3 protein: CASIRGGWTEAFF. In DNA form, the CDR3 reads TGTGCCAGCATCCGGGGGGGCTGGACTGAAGCTTTCTTT.

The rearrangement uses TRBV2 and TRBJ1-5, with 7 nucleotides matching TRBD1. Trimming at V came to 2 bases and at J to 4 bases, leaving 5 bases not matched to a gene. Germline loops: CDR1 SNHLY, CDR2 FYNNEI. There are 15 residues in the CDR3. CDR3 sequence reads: CASSEQGVGNQPQHF. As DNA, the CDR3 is TGTGCCAGCAGTGAACAGGGGGTAGGGAATCAGCCCCAGCATTTT.

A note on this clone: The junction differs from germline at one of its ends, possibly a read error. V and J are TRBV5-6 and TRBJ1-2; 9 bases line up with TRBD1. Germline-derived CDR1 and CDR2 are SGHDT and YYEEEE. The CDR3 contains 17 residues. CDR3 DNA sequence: TGTGCCAGCAGCCTGGGACAGGGATTCTGGACTAACTATGGCTACCCCTTC. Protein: CASSLGQGFWTNYGYPF.

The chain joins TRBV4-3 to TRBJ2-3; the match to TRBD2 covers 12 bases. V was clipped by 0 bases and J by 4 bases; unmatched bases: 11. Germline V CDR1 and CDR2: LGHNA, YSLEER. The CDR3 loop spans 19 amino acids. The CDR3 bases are TGCGCCAGCAGCCAAGATCCCCTCACTAGCGGGGGGCAGGCAGATACGCAGTATTTT. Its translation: CASSQDPLTSGGQADTQYF.

The CDR3 sequence: CASSPRAGTGLGDTQYF. CDR3 DNA: TGTGCCAGCAGCCCCCGCGCCGGGACAGGGTTAGGAGATACGCAGTATTTT. V gene TRBV7-2 combines with J gene TRBJ2-3; 9 bases line up with TRBD1. Germline CDR1 SGHTA, CDR2 FQGNSA. Germline trimming cut 5 bases from V and 5 bases from J; bases unmatched to any gene: 14. This CDR3 region has 17 residues.

DNA for the CDR3: TGTGCCAGCAGTTTGGGACAGCACAATCAGCCCCAGCATTTT. Protein: CASSLGQHNQPQHF. The chain links TRBV6-5 to TRBJ1-5, with TRBD1 identical over 7 bases. Germline loops: CDR1 MNHEY, CDR2 SVGAGI. J was trimmed by 3 bases and V by 4 bases; bases with no gene match: 3. CDR3 length equals 14 residues.

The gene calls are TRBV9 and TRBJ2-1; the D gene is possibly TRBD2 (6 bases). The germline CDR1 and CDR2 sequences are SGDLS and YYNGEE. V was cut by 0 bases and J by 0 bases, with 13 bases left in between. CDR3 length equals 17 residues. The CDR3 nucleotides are TGTGCCAGCAGCGTAGAGGAGGGCTGGGGCTCCTACAATGAGCAGTTCTTC. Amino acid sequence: CASSVEEGWGSYNEQFF.

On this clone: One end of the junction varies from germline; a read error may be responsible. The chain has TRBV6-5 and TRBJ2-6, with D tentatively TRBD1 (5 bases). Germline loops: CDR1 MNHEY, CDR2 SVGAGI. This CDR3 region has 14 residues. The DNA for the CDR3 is TGTGCCAGCACCAGGTCTTCTGGGGCCAACGTCCTGCCTTTC. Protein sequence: CASTRSSGANVLPF.

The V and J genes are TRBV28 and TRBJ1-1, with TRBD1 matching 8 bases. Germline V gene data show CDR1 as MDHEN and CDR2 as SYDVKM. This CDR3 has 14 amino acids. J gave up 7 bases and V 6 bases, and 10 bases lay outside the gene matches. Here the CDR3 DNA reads TGTGCCAGCAGAGGACAGGGTCAAGAGAGTGAAGCTTTCTTT. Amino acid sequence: CASRGQGQESEAFF. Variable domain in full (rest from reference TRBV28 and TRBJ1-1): DVKVTQSSRYLVKRTGEKVFLECVQDMDHENMFWYRQDPGLGLRLIYFSYDVKMKEKGDIPEGYSVSREKKERFSLILESASTNQTSMYLCASRGQGQESEAFFGQGTRLTVV.

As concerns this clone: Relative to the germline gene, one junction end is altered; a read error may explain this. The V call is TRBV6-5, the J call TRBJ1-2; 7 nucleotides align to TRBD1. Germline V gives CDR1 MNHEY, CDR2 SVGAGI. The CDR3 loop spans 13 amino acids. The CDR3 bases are TGTGCCAGCGGGCAACAGGGGATGGGGGGCTACCCCTTC. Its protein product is CASGQQGMGGYPF.